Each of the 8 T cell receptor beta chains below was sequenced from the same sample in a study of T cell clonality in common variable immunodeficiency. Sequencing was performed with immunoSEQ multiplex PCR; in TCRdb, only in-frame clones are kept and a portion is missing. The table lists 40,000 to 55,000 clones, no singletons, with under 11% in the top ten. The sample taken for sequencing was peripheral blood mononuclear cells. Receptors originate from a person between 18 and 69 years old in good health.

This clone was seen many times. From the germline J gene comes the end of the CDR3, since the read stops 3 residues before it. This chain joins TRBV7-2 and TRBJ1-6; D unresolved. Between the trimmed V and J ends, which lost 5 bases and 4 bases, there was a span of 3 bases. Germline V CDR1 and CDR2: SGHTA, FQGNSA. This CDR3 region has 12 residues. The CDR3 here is CASSPYNSPLHF. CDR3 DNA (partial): TGTGCCAGCAGCCCGTATAATTCACCC.

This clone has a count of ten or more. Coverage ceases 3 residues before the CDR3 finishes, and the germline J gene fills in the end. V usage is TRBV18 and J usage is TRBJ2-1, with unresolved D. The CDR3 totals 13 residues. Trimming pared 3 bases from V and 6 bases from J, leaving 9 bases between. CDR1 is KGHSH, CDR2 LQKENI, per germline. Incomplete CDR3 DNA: TGTGCCAGCTCACCTGGCTTTATCAATGAG. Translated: CASSPGFINE. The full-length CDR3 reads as CASSPGFINEQFF.

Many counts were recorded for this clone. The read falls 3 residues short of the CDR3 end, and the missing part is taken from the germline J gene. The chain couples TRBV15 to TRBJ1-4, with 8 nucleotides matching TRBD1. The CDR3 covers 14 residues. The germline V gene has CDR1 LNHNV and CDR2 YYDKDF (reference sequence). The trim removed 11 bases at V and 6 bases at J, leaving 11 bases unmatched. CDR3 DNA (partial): TGTGCCGAGAAGATACCGGGACAGGATGAAAAA. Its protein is CAEKIPGQDEK. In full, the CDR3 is CAEKIPGQDEKLFF.

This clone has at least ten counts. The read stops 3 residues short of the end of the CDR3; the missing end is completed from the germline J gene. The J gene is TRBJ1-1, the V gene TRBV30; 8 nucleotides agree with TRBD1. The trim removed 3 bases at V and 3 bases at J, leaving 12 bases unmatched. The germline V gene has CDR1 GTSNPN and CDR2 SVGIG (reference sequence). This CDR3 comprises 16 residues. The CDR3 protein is CAWRSAGGASHTEAFF. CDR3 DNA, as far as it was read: TGTGCCTGGAGGTCGGCAGGGGGCGCGTCTCACACTGAA. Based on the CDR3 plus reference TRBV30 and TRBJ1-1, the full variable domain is SQTIHQWPATLVQPVGSPLSLECTVEGTSNPNLYWYRQAAGRGLQLLFYSVGIGQISSEVPQNLSASRPQDRQFILSSKKLLLSDSGFYLCAWRSAGGASHTEAFFGQGTRLTVV.

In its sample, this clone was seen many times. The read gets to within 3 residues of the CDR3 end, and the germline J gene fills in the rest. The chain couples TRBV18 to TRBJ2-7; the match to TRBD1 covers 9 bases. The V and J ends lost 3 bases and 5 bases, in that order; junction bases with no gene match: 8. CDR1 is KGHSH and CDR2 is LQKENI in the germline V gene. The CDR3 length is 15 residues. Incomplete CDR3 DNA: TGTGCCAGCTCACCGCGGGACAGGGTAACAAACGAG. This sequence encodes CASSPRDRVTNE. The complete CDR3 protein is CASSPRDRVTNEQYF.

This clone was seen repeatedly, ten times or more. CDR3 sequence reads: CASSRQETQYF. The covered CDR3 bases are TGTGCCAGCAGTCGTCAAGAGACC. The chain has TRBV28 and TRBJ2-5, with D hard to call. Read data end 3 residues before the CDR3 end; the end is taken from the germline J gene. CDR1 MDHEN and CDR2 SYDVKM come from the germline V gene. CDR3 length equals 11 residues. Trimming shortened V by 5 bases and J by 2 bases, and 3 bases separated the two germline ends.

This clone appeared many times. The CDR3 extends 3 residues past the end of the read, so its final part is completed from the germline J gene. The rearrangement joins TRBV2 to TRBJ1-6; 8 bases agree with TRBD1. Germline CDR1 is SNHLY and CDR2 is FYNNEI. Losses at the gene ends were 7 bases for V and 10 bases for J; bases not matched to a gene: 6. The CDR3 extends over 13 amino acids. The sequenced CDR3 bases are TGTGCCAGCACTGACAGGGGTTTGTCACCC. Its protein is CASTDRGLSP. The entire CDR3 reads CASTDRGLSPLHF.

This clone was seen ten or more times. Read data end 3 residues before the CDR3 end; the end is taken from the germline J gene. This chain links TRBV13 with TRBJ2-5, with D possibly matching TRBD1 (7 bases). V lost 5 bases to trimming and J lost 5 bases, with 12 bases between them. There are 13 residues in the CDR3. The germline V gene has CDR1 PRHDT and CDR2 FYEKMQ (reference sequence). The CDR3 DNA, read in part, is TGTGCCAGCAGCGCACAGGGGAGGGAGACC. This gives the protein CASSAQGRET. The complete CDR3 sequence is CASSAQGRETQYF.